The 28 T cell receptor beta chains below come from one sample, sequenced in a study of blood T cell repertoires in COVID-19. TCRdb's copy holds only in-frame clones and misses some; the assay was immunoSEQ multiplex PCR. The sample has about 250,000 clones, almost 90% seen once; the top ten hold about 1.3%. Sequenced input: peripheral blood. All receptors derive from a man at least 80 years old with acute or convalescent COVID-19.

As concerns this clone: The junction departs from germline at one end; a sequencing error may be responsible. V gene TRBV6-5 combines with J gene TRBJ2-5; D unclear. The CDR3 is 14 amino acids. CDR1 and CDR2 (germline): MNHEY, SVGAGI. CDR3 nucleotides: TGTGCCAGCAGTTACTCGAGACTCCAAGGGACCCAGTACTTC. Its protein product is CASSYSRLQGTQYF.

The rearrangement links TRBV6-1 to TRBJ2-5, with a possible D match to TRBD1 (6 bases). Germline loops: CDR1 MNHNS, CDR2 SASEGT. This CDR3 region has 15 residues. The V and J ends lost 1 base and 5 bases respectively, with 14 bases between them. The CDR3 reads CASSEVGGVGETQYF. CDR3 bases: TGTGCCAGCAGTGAAGTAGGGGGTGTAGGTGAGACCCAGTACTTC.

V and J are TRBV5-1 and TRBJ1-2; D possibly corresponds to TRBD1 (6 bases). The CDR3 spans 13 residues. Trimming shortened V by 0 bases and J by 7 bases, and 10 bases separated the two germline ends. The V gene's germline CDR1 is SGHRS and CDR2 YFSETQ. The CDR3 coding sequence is TGCGCCAGCAGCTTGGCAACAGGGTCTGGCTACACCTTC. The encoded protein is CASSLATGSGYTF.

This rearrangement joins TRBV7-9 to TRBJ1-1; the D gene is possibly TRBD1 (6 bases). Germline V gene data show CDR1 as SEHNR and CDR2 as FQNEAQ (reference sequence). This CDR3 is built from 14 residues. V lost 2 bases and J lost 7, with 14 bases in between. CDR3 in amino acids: CASSLPPGTREAFF. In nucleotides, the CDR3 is TGTGCCAGCAGCTTACCCCCCGGGACACGTGAAGCTTTCTTT.

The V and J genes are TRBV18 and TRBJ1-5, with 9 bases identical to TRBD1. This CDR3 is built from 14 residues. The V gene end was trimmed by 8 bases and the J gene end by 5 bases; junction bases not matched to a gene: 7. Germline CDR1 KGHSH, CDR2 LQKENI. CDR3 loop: CASAGTGSDQPQHF. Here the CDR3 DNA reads TGTGCCAGCGCCGGGACAGGGAGCGATCAGCCCCAGCATTTT.

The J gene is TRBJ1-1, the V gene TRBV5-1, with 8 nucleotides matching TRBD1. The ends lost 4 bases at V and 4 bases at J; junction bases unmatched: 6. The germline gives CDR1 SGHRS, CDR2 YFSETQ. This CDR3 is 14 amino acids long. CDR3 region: CASSQGQVSTEAFF. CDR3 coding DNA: TGCGCCAGCAGCCAGGGACAGGTGAGCACTGAAGCTTTCTTT.

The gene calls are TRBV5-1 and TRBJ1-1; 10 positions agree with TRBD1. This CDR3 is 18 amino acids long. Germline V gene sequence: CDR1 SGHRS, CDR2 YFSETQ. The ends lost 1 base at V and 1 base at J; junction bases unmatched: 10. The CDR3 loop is CASSLTDRGRGGNTEAFF. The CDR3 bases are TGCGCCAGCAGCTTGACAGACAGGGGGCGGGGAGGGAACACTGAAGCTTTCTTT.

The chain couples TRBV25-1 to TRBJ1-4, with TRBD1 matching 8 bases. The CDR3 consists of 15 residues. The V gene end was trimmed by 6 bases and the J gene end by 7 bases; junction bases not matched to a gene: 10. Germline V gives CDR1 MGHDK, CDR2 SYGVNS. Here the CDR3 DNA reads TGTGCCAGCAGGGCGCAGGGGGCTCGGGGTGAAAAACTGTTTTTT. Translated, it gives CASRAQGARGEKLFF.

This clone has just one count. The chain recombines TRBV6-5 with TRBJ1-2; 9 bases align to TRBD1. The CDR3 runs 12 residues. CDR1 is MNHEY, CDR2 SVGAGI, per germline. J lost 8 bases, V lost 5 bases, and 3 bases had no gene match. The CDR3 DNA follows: TGTGCCAGCAGTCGAACAGGGGGCGGCTACACCTTC. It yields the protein CASSRTGGGYTF.

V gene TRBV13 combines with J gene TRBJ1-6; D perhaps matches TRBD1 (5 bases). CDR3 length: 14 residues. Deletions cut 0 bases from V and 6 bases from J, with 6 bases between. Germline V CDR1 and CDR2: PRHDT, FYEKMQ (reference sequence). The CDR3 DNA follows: TGTGCCAGCAGCTTAGGACAGGTTAATTCACCCCTCCACTTT. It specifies CASSLGQVNSPLHF.

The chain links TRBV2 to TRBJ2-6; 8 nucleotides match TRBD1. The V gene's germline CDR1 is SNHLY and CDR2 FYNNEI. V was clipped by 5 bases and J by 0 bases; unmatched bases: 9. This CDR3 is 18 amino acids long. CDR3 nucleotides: TGTGCCAGCAGTTCGGACAGGGTCTCCTTCTCTGGGGCCAACGTCCTGACTTTC. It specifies CASSSDRVSFSGANVLTF. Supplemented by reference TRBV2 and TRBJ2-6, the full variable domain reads EPEVTQTPSHQVTQMGQEVILRCVPISNHLYFYWYRQILGQKVEFLVSFYNNEISEKSEIFDDQFSVERPDGSNFTLKIRSTKLEDSAMYFCASSSDRVSFSGANVLTFGAGSRLTVL.

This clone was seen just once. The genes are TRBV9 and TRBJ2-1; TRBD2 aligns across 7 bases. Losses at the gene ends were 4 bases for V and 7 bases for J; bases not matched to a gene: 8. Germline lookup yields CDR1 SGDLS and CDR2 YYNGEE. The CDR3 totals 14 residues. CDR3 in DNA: TGTGCCAGCAGCTCCCGACTAGCTCGGAATGAGCAGTTCTTC. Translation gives CASSSRLARNEQFF.

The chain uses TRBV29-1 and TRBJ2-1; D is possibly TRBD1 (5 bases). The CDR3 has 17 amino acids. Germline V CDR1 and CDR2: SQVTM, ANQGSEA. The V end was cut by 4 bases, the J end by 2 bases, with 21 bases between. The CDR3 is CSVGVQARRVPYNEQFF. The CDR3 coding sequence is TGCAGCGTTGGCGTACAGGCCCGTCGGGTCCCCTACAATGAGCAGTTCTTC.

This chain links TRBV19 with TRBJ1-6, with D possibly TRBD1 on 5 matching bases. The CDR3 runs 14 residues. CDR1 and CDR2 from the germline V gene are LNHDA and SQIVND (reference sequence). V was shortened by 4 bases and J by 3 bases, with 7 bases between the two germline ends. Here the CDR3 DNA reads TGTGCCAGTAGTACGACAGACTATAATTCACCCCTCCACTTT. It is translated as CASSTTDYNSPLHF.

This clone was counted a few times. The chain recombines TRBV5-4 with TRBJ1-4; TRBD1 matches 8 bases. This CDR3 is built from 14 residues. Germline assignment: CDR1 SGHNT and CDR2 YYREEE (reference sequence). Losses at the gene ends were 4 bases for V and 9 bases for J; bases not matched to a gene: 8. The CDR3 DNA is TGTGCCAGCAGCCTAGGGGGACAGGCTCAAAAACTGTTTTTT. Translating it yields CASSLGGQAQKLFF.

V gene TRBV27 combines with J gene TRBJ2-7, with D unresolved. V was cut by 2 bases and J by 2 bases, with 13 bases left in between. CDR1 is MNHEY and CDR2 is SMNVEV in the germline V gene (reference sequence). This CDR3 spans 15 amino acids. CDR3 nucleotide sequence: TGTGCCAGCAGTTTACGGCGAGTCGACACCTACGAGCAGTACTTC. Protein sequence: CASSLRRVDTYEQYF.

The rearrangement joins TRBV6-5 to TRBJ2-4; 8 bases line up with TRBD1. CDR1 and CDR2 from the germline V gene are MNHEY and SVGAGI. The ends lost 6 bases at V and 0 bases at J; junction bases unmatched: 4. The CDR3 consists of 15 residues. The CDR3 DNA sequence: TGTGCCAGCAGAACGACAGGGGTAGCCAAAAACATTCAGTACTTC. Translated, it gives CASRTTGVAKNIQYF.

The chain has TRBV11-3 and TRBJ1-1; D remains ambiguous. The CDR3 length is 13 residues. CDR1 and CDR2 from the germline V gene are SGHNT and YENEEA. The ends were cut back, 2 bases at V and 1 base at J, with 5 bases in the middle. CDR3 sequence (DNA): TGTGCCAGCAGCTTAAGCTCGAACACTGAAGCTTTCTTT. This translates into CASSLSSNTEAFF.

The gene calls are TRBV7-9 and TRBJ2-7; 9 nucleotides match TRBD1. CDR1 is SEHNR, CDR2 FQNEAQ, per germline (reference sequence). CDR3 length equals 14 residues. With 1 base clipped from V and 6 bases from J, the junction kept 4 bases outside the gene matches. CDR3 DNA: TGTGCCAGCAGCTTAGGGGACAGGGCTGGCGAGCAGTACTTC. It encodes CASSLGDRAGEQYF. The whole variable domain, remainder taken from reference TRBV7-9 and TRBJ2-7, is DTGVSQNPRHKITKRGQNVTFRCDPISEHNRLYWYRQTLGQGPEFLTYFQNEAQLEKSRLLSDRFSAERPKGSFSTLEIQRTEQGDSAMYLCASSLGDRAGEQYFGPGTRLTVT.

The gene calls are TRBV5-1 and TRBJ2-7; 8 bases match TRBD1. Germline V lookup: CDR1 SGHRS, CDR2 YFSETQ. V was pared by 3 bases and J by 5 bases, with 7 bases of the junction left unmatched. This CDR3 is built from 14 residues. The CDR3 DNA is TGCGCCAGCAGCTACACCCAGGGGGCGAACGAGCAGTACTTC. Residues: CASSYTQGANEQYF.

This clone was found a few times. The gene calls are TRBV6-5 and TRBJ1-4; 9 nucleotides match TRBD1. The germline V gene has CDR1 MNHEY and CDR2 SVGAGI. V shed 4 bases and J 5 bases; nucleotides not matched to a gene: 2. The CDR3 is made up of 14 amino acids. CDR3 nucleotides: TGTGCCAGCAGTTCGGACAGGGGAAATGAAAAACTGTTTTTT. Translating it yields CASSSDRGNEKLFF.

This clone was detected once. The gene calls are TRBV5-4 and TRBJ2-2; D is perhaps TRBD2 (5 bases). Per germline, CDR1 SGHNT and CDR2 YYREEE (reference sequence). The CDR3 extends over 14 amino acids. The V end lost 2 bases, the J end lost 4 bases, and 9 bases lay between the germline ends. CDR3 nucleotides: TGTGCCAGCAGCTTTGCGGGTCTCACCGGGGAGCTGTTTTTT. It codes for CASSFAGLTGELFF.

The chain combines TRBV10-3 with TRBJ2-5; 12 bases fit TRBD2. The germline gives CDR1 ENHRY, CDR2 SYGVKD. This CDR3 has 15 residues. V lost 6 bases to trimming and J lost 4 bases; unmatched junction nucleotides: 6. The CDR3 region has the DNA TGTGCCATCAGATCTAGCGGGGGGGCCGGAGAGACCCAGTACTTC. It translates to CAIRSSGGAGETQYF.

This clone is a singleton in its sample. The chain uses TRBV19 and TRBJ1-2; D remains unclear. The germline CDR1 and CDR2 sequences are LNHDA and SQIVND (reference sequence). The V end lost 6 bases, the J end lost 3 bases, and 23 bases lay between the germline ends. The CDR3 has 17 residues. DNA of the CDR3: TGTGCCAGTAGGAAGAAGGCAGGAGGCCAGAAAGACTATGGCTACACCTTC. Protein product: CASRKKAGGQKDYGYTF.

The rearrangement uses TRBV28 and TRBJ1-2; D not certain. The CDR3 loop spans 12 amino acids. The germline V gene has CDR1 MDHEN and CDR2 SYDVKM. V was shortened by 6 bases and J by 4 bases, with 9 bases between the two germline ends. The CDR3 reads CASRLTIYGYTF. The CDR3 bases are TGTGCCAGCAGACTCACCATCTATGGCTACACCTTC.

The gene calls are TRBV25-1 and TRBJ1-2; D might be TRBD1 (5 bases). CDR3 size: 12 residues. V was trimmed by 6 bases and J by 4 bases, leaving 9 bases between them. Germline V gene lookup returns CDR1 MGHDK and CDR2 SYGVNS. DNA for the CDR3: TGTGCCAGCAGCGCGGGACCCTATGGCTACACCTTC. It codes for CASSAGPYGYTF.

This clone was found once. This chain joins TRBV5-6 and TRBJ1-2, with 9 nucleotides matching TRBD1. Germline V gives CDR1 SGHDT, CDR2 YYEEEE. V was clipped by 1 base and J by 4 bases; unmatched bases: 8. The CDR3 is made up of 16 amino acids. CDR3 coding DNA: TGTGCCAGCAGCTTGACCGGGACAGGGACTTTCTATGGCTACACCTTC. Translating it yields CASSLTGTGTFYGYTF.

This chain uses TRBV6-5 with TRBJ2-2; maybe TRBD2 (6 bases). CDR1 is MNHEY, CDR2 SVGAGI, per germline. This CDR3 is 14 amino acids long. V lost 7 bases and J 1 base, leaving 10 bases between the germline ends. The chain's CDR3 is CASTGTVNTGELFF. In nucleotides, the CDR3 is TGTGCCAGCACCGGGACTGTGAACACCGGGGAGCTGTTTTTT.